The sequence of this TCR beta chain was determined in a study of T cells after yellow fever vaccination. Whole-study results and caveats: Across the CD4 and CD8 compartments, a small share of clonotypes was present in both. Clones from primary vaccination mostly reappeared after the booster (96% CD4, roughly 87% CD8). Though it reached lower strength, the secondary response hit its peak faster, day 5 versus 15.

A universal primer site and UMIs were added as TCR cDNA was made by 5'RACE template switching. TCRdb processed the 5' RACE reads anew with MiXCR; each CDR3 protein has one entry. The sample has under 550,000 distinct CDR3 sequences; just over 20% are singletons. V was clipped by 0 bases and J by 2 bases, with 7 bases between them. Germline lookup yields CDR1 SGHDN and CDR2 FVKESK. The CDR3 extends over 14 amino acids. This clonotype has only a few counts. Its target is not known. The chain is built from TRBV14 and TRBJ2-5; D is uncertain. The sequence was collected from a man between 18 and 29 years old who received the YFV17D yellow fever vaccine. This material consisted of PBMCs, taken less than 25 days after the first yellow fever vaccination. CDR3 in DNA: TGTGCCAGCAGCCAAGAACCCTGGCAAGAGACCCAGTACTTC. The encoded protein is CASSQEPWQETQYF.